These 12 T cell receptor beta chains were all obtained from the same sample, sequenced in a study of beta chain features in type 1 diabetes. All of the isolated RNA was reverse transcribed, so expressed TCRB transcripts were sequenced. The table came from immunoSEQ multiplex PCR; TCRdb's copy has only in-frame clones and leaves some out. Here the sample spans roughly 500,000 clones, 30% being singletons. Sequencing input: naive CD4+ T cells from blood. Source of these receptors: a man aged 18 to 30 in good health.

The chain carries TRBV6-5 and TRBJ2-1; TRBD2 matches 11 bases. CDR3 size: 14 residues. The V and J ends lost 10 bases and 8 bases, in that order; junction bases with no gene match: 10. Germline CDR1 reads MNHEY; CDR2 reads SVGAGI. The CDR3 region is CATRRGLAVDEQFF. The CDR3 DNA is TGTGCCACCCGACGGGGACTAGCGGTCGATGAGCAGTTCTTC.

The rearrangement links TRBV28 to TRBJ2-3; D is unclear. Trimming took 1 base from V and 0 from J, leaving 17 bases between them. CDR1 and CDR2 (germline): MDHEN, SYDVKM. CDR3 size: 18 residues. The CDR3 protein is CASSLYVQITTSTDTQYF. The DNA of the CDR3 is TGTGCCAGCAGTTTATACGTCCAGATCACCACTAGCACAGATACGCAGTATTTT.

This clone was observed a handful of times. The chain has TRBV15 and TRBJ2-1, with 8 bases lining up with TRBD2. The CDR3 extends over 14 amino acids. The germline CDR1 and CDR2 sequences are LNHNV and YYDKDF (reference sequence). V lost 6 bases, J lost 9 bases, and 10 bases stayed unmatched. CDR3 residues: CATRMKRESGEQFF. The CDR3 DNA is TGTGCCACCAGAATGAAGCGGGAGTCGGGTGAGCAGTTCTTC. The complete variable domain, with remaining parts taken from reference TRBV15 and TRBJ2-1, reads DAMVIQNPRYQVTQFGKPVTLSCSQTLNHNVMYWYQQKSSQAPKLLFHYYDKDFNNEADTPDNFQSRRPNTSFCFLDIRSPGLGDTAMYLCATRMKRESGEQFFGPGTRLTVL.

The chain uses TRBV7-2 and TRBJ2-5; D is ambiguous. With 3 bases removed from V and 5 bases from J, the gap between germline ends came to 16 bases. Per the germline V gene, CDR1 is SGHTA and CDR2 is FQGNSA. This CDR3 is 15 amino acids long. Here the CDR3 DNA reads TGTGCCAGCAGCTTTGCGCTCCGGTGGACGGAGACCCAGTACTTC. Translating gives CASSFALRWTETQYF.

The CDR3 reads CASSPADEQYF. Written as DNA, the CDR3 is TGTGCCAGCAGCCCCGCGGACGAGCAGTACTTC. The V and J genes are TRBV7-9 and TRBJ2-7; D call uncertain. Germline loops: CDR1 SEHNR, CDR2 FQNEAQ (reference sequence). V was cut by 5 bases and J by 5 bases, with 7 bases left in between. The CDR3 consists of 11 residues.

J is TRBJ2-5 and V is TRBV5-4; 9 bases are a match to TRBD1. The germline gives CDR1 SGHNT, CDR2 YYREEE (reference sequence). Trimming removed 1 base from V and 5 bases from J; junction bases left unmatched: 6. The CDR3 has 15 residues. DNA for the CDR3: TGTGCCAGCAGCTTGACAGGGGGCAATAGGGAGACCCAGTACTTC. Residues: CASSLTGGNRETQYF.

This clone has more than one count but fewer than ten. The V gene is TRBV25-1, the J gene TRBJ2-3, with D possibly TRBD2 on 5 matching bases. CDR3 length: 13 residues. In germline, CDR1 is MGHDK, CDR2 SYGVNS. Trimming left V 3 bases short and J 6 bases short, with 10 bases between. The CDR3 sequence is CASSDAGADTQYF. Written as DNA, the CDR3 is TGTGCCAGCAGTGACGCGGGTGCGGATACGCAGTATTTT.

The chain is built from TRBV9 and TRBJ1-2, with D possibly TRBD1 on 5 matching bases. Trimming cost V 0 bases and J 4 bases, with 7 bases left between them. The CDR3 spans 13 residues. CDR1 is SGDLS and CDR2 is YYNGEE in the germline V gene. The CDR3 reads CASSVGQPYGYTF. The CDR3, as DNA: TGTGCCAGCAGCGTAGGACAGCCCTATGGCTACACCTTC.

This clone was detected a few times. This chain connects TRBV4-3 to TRBJ2-7, with D unclear. The germline V and J ends were trimmed by 4 bases and 4 bases, with 11 bases remaining between them. The V gene's germline CDR1 is LGHNA and CDR2 YSLEER. The length of the CDR3 is 13 residues. CDR3 residues: CASSLILGYEQYF. For the CDR3, the DNA is TGCGCCAGCAGCCTGATTCTTGGGTACGAGCAGTACTTC.

This CDR3 is CASRLQGNYGYTF. CDR3 sequence (DNA): TGTGCCAGCAGACTTCAGGGGAACTATGGCTACACCTTC. The chain links TRBV7-2 to TRBJ1-2; possibly TRBD1 for D (6 bases). The CDR3 totals 13 residues. V shed 6 bases and J shed 2 bases, with 10 bases lying between them. Per germline, CDR1 SGHTA and CDR2 FQGNSA.

Only a few counts were recorded for this clone. The chain carries TRBV11-1 and TRBJ2-2, with 9 bases that match TRBD1. Germline CDR1 and CDR2: SGHAT and FQDESV (reference sequence). After removal of 5 bases from V and 4 bases from J, the junction contained 5 bases not matched to a gene. The CDR3 is 15 residues long. CDR3 sequence reads: CASSPTGGSTGELFF. In nucleotides, the CDR3 is TGTGCCAGCAGCCCTACAGGGGGCAGCACCGGGGAGCTGTTTTTT.

In its sample, this clone was seen a few times. The chain uses TRBV28 and TRBJ1-2; D is ambiguous. CDR3 length: 13 amino acids. The V and J ends lost 1 base and 3 bases respectively, with 6 bases between them. Germline values: CDR1 MDHEN, CDR2 SYDVKM. CDR3 bases: TGTGCCAGCAGTTTATCCGCGTACTATGGCTACACCTTC. Translation: CASSLSAYYGYTF.